The T cell receptor beta chain described here comes from a study of T cell clonality in common variable immunodeficiency. CDR1 is KGHSH and CDR2 is LQKENI in the germline V gene. The length of the CDR3 is 12 residues. V was shortened by 6 bases and J by 0 bases, with 4 bases between the two germline ends. In its sample, this clone was seen many times. The antigen is undetermined. The read falls 3 residues short of the CDR3 end, and the missing part is taken from the germline J gene. Study results and limitations: Reportedly, TCR beta sequences from common variable immunodeficiency showed fewer deletions and N-nucleotide insertions.

Both groups were predominantly of Caucasian heritage. The method was immunoSEQ multiplex PCR; TCRdb's version includes in-frame clones alone and lacks a portion of them. Recorded here are roughly 58,000 clones, none singletons. What was sequenced was peripheral blood mononuclear cells. J is TRBJ2-3 and V is TRBV18; D call uncertain. This receptor was taken from a person aged 18 to 75 in good health. The DNA read from the CDR3 is TGTGCCAGCTCGACTAGCACAGATACG. Translation: CASSTSTDT. The CDR3 as a whole reads CASSTSTDTQYF.